Listed here are 18 T cell receptor beta chains from one sample, sequenced in a study of Graves' ophthalmopathy and Graves' hyperthyroidism. Beta-chain TCR CDR3 regions were amplified from RNA transcripts. Second-round multiplex PCR came after first-round RT-PCR with HTBI primers. TCRdb processed the multiplex PCR reads anew with MiXCR; each CDR3 protein has one entry. The sample contains a few hundred thousand distinct CDR3 sequences, roughly 17% of which appear only once. Source material: peripheral blood. These receptor sequences come from an adult woman with stable Graves' hyperthyroidism.

The V gene is TRBV28, the J gene TRBJ2-7; TRBD2 matches at 14 bases. The V segment lost 2 bases and the J segment 5 bases; nucleotides outside the gene matches: 5. Germline CDR1 reads MDHEN; CDR2 reads SYDVKM. The CDR3 consists of 16 residues. This CDR3 reads CASSLGGTSGGHEQYF. The CDR3 nucleotides read TGTGCCAGCAGTTTAGGTGGGACTAGCGGGGGCCACGAGCAGTACTTC.

This clonotype was detected ten times or more. The rearrangement links TRBV6-5 to TRBJ1-3; a possible D gene is TRBD1 (6 bases). Germline loops: CDR1 MNHEY, CDR2 SVGAGI. The CDR3 extends over 14 amino acids. Trimming left V 10 bases short and J 0 bases short, with 13 bases between. Here the CDR3 reads CATGGQSSGNTIYF. The DNA of the CDR3 is TGTGCCACCGGCGGACAGAGCTCTGGAAACACCATATATTTT.

This sequence joins TRBV30 and TRBJ1-5; D is uncertain. V was pared by 0 bases and J by 9 bases, with 15 bases between. The CDR3 is 14 amino acids. CDR1 GTSNPN and CDR2 SVGIG come from the germline V gene (reference sequence). CDR3 amino acids: CAWSVAPVQWPQHF. The CDR3 DNA reads as TGTGCCTGGAGTGTGGCCCCGGTTCAATGGCCCCAGCATTTT.

This clonotype was picked up many times. The CDR3 nucleotides are TGTGCCATCAGGATGAGGACAGGGGCGGGCTACGAGCAGTACTTC. Translated: CAIRMRTGAGYEQYF. The V call is TRBV10-3, the J call TRBJ2-7; TRBD1 aligns across 9 bases. The CDR3 runs to 15 residues. The ends lost 6 bases at V and 3 bases at J; junction bases unmatched: 9. The germline gives CDR1 ENHRY, CDR2 SYGVKD.

Ten or more counts support this clonotype. The CDR3 protein is CASRAPGVGAGEKLFF. The DNA of the CDR3 is TGTGCCAGCAGAGCCCCTGGGGTGGGGGCTGGTGAAAAACTGTTTTTT. The gene calls are TRBV27 and TRBJ1-4; tentatively, D is TRBD1 (6 bases). The CDR3 covers 16 residues. Germline CDR1 reads MNHEY; CDR2 reads SMNVEV (reference sequence). Trimming pared 6 bases from V and 7 bases from J, leaving 21 bases between.

This clonotype was observed many times. This chain links TRBV11-2 with TRBJ1-1; D possibly corresponds to TRBD1 (6 bases). Germline loops: CDR1 SGHAT, CDR2 FQNNGV. V lost 3 bases and J 4 bases, leaving 18 bases between the germline ends. CDR3 length: 16 amino acids. The CDR3 DNA follows: TGTGCCAGCAGCTTCAACACAGGGCCGGGGGGCACTGAAGCTTTCTTT. The encoded protein is CASSFNTGPGGTEAFF.

At least ten counts were recorded for this clonotype. The genes are TRBV10-3 and TRBJ1-1; D is unclear. Germline values: CDR1 ENHRY, CDR2 SYGVKD. This CDR3 has 17 residues. Trimming took off 0 bases at V and 0 bases at J, with 14 bases between the two ends. The CDR3 region is CAISESYSMLLNTEAFF. The CDR3 nucleotides are TGTGCCATCAGTGAGTCGTACAGTATGCTTTTGAACACTGAAGCTTTCTTT.

J is TRBJ1-1 and V is TRBV7-9; D uncertain. Germline CDR1 SEHNR, CDR2 FQNEAQ (reference sequence). The CDR3 extends over 13 amino acids. With 2 bases removed from V and 4 bases from J, the gap between germline ends came to 8 bases. CDR3 protein: CASSLFEATEAFF. The CDR3 DNA sequence: TGTGCCAGCAGCTTATTCGAGGCCACTGAAGCTTTCTTT.

The rearrangement uses TRBV20-1 and TRBJ1-1; possible D gene TRBD1, 6 bases. Trimming took 7 bases from V and 3 from J, leaving 15 bases between them. Germline CDR1 is DFQATT and CDR2 is SNEGSKA (reference sequence). The length of the CDR3 is 13 residues. In DNA, the CDR3 is TGCAGTGTTTCACAGGGAGCCCACACTGAAGCTTTCTTT. It specifies CSVSQGAHTEAFF.

The chain recombines TRBV9 with TRBJ2-7; D may be TRBD2 (5 bases). V lost 0 bases, J lost 4 bases, and 14 bases lay in between. Germline V gene lookup returns CDR1 SGDLS and CDR2 YYNGEE. The CDR3 sequence is 15 residues long. The CDR3, as DNA: TGTGCCAGCAGCGTAGCGACCGGGGTAGGGTACGAGCAGTACTTC. Encoded protein: CASSVATGVGYEQYF. Based on the CDR3 plus reference TRBV9 and TRBJ2-7, the full variable domain is DSGVTQTPKHLITATGQRVTLRCSPRSGDLSVYWYQQSLDQGLQFLIQYYNGEERAKGNILERFSAQQFPDLHSELNLSSLELGDSALYFCASSVATGVGYEQYFGPGTRLTVT.

This clonotype occurred once. Given a much more abundant clone one base away, this may be a read error. Lacking the conserved final phenylalanine or tryptophan, this CDR3 likely reflects a read error. J is TRBJ2-7 and V is TRBV29-1, with 12 nucleotides matching TRBD2. Per the germline V gene, CDR1 is SQVTM and CDR2 is ANQGSEA. The CDR3 runs 13 residues. V lost 4 bases and J lost 3; bases outside the gene matches: 1. Here the CDR3 reads CSVATSGSYEQYY. In DNA form, the CDR3 reads TGCAGCGTTGCGACTAGCGGGAGCTACGAGCAGTACTAC.

This clonotype was counted many times. The chain's CDR3 is CASSRREGQGSEQYF. In DNA form, the CDR3 reads TGTGCCAGCAGCCGCCGCGAGGGACAGGGCAGCGAGCAGTACTTC. The chain carries TRBV7-8 and TRBJ2-7; TRBD1 matches at 9 bases. The junction had 11 bases not matched to a gene; V was cut back by 5 bases and J by 6 bases. CDR3 length: 15 residues. CDR1 is SGHVS, CDR2 FQNEAQ, per germline.

This clonotype was picked up many times. The V call is TRBV27, the J call TRBJ2-7, with D unresolved. Germline values: CDR1 MNHEY, CDR2 SMNVEV (reference sequence). V was shortened by 6 bases and J by 0 bases, with 9 bases between the two germline ends. The CDR3 length is 13 residues. DNA for the CDR3: TGTGCCAGCAGGGACGTGAGCTCCTACGAGCAGTACTTC. Its translation: CASRDVSSYEQYF.

This clonotype has at least ten counts. The rearrangement uses TRBV11-2 and TRBJ2-2; D is unclear. The ends were cut back, 6 bases at V and 5 bases at J, with 13 bases in the middle. Germline-derived CDR1 and CDR2 are SGHAT and FQNNGV. The CDR3 is made up of 14 amino acids. CDR3 protein: CASSQIRSTGELFF. In DNA, the CDR3 is TGTGCCAGCAGTCAGATACGCAGTACCGGGGAGCTGTTTTTT.

The sample holds many counts of this clonotype. The gene calls are TRBV28 and TRBJ2-7; 7 nucleotides agree with TRBD2. Trimming took 3 bases from V and 0 from J; bases not matched to a gene: 14. The CDR3 consists of 18 residues. Germline V gene data show CDR1 as MDHEN and CDR2 as SYDVKM. The CDR3 bases are TGTGCCAGCAGTTTTCTATTTGGGGGAGGGGCTAGCTCCTACGAGCAGTACTTC. It encodes CASSFLFGGGASSYEQYF.

The sample holds many counts of this clonotype. This CDR3 reads CAPIMTISYEQYF. In DNA form, the CDR3 reads TGTGCCCCAATAATGACTATATCCTACGAGCAGTACTTC. V and J are TRBV30 and TRBJ2-7, with a weak D call TRBD2 (5 bases). This CDR3 is built from 13 residues. CDR1 GTSNPN and CDR2 SVGIG come from the germline V gene (reference sequence). The V end lost 8 bases, the J end lost 1 base, and 15 bases lay between the germline ends.

Many counts were recorded for this clonotype. The chain carries TRBV30 and TRBJ1-1; D is possibly TRBD1 (5 bases). Germline CDR1 is GTSNPN and CDR2 is SVGIG (reference sequence). This CDR3 comprises 16 residues. V was trimmed by 3 bases and J by 3 bases, leaving 20 bases between them. CDR3 sequence: CAWRWLGGSRDTEAFF. CDR3 sequence (DNA): TGTGCCTGGAGATGGCTTGGGGGGTCGAGGGACACTGAAGCTTTCTTT.

This clonotype was observed a few times. The genes are TRBV14 and TRBJ2-2; the match to TRBD2 covers 7 bases. In germline, CDR1 is SGHDN, CDR2 FVKESK. V was clipped by 1 base and J by 2 bases; unmatched bases: 7. The CDR3 covers 17 residues. The CDR3 loop is CASSQVKTSPNTGELFF. The CDR3 region has the DNA TGTGCCAGCAGCCAAGTAAAGACTAGCCCTAACACCGGGGAGCTGTTTTTT.